The 27 T cell receptor beta chains in this list originate from one sample, sequenced in a study of T cells in Graves' hyperthyroidism and ophthalmopathy. RNA transcripts served as the template for amplifying TCR beta CDR3 regions. A first-round RT-PCR of the TCR CDR3 used the HTBI primer set. TCRdb fed the multiplex PCR reads into MiXCR, producing one record per CDR3 protein. The repertoire holds some 560,000 distinct CDR3 sequences, with 15% to 19% as singletons. Sequencing was performed on blood. Receptors originate from a woman in her twenties or thirties with Graves' hyperthyroidism.

This clonotype was seen only a few times. V usage is TRBV12-5 and J usage is TRBJ2-7; 7 bases line up with TRBD1. After removal of 1 base from V and 4 bases from J, the junction contained 13 bases not matched to a gene. The CDR3 consists of 17 residues. Germline V CDR1 and CDR2: LGHNT, FRNRAP. CDR3 in amino acids: CASGLGSSGTDTYEQYF. In DNA form, the CDR3 reads TGTGCTAGTGGTTTGGGATCCTCCGGGACAGACACTTACGAGCAGTACTTC.

The V and J genes are TRBV27 and TRBJ2-7, with 8 bases that match TRBD2. V shed 6 bases and J 2 bases; nucleotides not matched to a gene: 6. CDR1 is MNHEY and CDR2 is SMNVEV in the germline V gene (reference sequence). This CDR3 has 14 residues. CDR3 amino acids: CASSPYSGTYEQYF. CDR3 DNA sequence: TGTGCCAGCAGCCCCTATAGCGGGACCTACGAGCAGTACTTC.

This clonotype has more than one count but fewer than ten. This chain connects TRBV9 to TRBJ2-1; D gene ambiguous. The V and J ends lost 1 base and 0 bases respectively, with 17 bases between them. The CDR3 is made up of 18 amino acids. CDR1 SGDLS and CDR2 YYNGEE come from the germline V gene. CDR3: CASSVPLGAQASYNEQFF. CDR3 coding DNA: TGTGCCAGCAGCGTACCTCTTGGCGCTCAAGCCTCCTACAATGAGCAGTTCTTC.

This clonotype has more than one count but fewer than ten. The chain couples TRBV30 to TRBJ1-5; 7 bases fit TRBD1. Unmatched junction bases numbered 5, after V lost 2 bases and J lost 7 bases. This CDR3 region has 13 residues. Germline V lookup: CDR1 GTSNPN, CDR2 SVGIG (reference sequence). CDR3 nucleotides: TGTGCCTGGAGTCCTCAGGGGGTGCAGCCCCAGCATTTT. It translates to CAWSPQGVQPQHF.

This clonotype came up many times. This chain joins TRBV2 and TRBJ2-6; 7 bases are shared with TRBD2. The V segment lost 4 bases and the J segment 0 bases; nucleotides outside the gene matches: 0. The CDR3 sequence is 15 residues long. Germline V gives CDR1 SNHLY, CDR2 FYNNEI. CDR3 sequence: CASSGGGSGANVLTF. CDR3 nucleotides: TGTGCCAGCAGTGGGGGGGGCTCTGGGGCCAACGTCCTGACTTTC.

The chain recombines TRBV4-3 with TRBJ2-1, with D hard to call. Germline loops: CDR1 LGHNA, CDR2 YSLEER. The CDR3 spans 14 residues. The V gene lost 0 bases and the J gene lost 7 bases, with 10 bases spanning the gap. The CDR3 loop reads CASSQEAYQNEQFF. CDR3 nucleotides: TGCGCCAGCAGCCAAGAGGCCTATCAGAATGAGCAGTTCTTC.

This clonotype occurred a few times. V is TRBV4-3 and J is TRBJ1-1, with D hard to call. The V end was cut by 6 bases, the J end by 3 bases, with 14 bases between. The CDR3 consists of 14 residues. CDR1 LGHNA and CDR2 YSLEER come from the germline V gene. The CDR3 region is CASRAWFEDTEAFF. The CDR3 DNA reads TGCGCCAGCAGGGCTTGGTTTGAGGACACTGAAGCTTTCTTT.

The V gene is TRBV6-1, the J gene TRBJ2-5; D might be TRBD2 (5 bases). Trimming removed 7 bases at V and 4 bases at J, with 7 bases between. The CDR3 consists of 11 residues. Germline assignment: CDR1 MNHNS and CDR2 SASEGT. The CDR3 protein is CASTLAETQYF. The CDR3 nucleotides read TGTGCCAGCACTCTAGCAGAGACCCAGTACTTC.

Points on this clonotype: A much larger clone lies a single base off, so this may be a read error. The J gene is TRBJ2-7, the V gene TRBV12-3 or TRBV12-4; D gene uncertain. The CDR3 spans 12 residues. Trimming cost V 4 bases and J 6 bases, with 10 bases left between them. CDR3 sequence: CASSYGLTEQYF. The DNA for the CDR3 is TGTGCCAGCAGTTACGGTTTAACCGAGCAGTACTTC.

This clonotype was observed many times. The rearrangement joins TRBV11-2 to TRBJ2-1, with unresolved D. The CDR3 has 17 residues. Trimming took off 0 bases at V and 0 bases at J, with 12 bases between the two ends. Per the germline V gene, CDR1 is SGHAT and CDR2 is FQNNGV. The CDR3: CASSLDLWGSSYNEQFF. In DNA, the CDR3 is TGTGCCAGCAGCTTAGATCTATGGGGAAGCTCCTACAATGAGCAGTTCTTC. Full variable domain (rest looked up from reference TRBV11-2 and TRBJ2-1): EAGVAQSPRYKIIEKRQSVAFWCNPISGHATLYWYQQILGQGPKLLIQFQNNGVVDDSQLPKDRFSAERLKGVDSTLKIQPAKLEDSAVYLCASSLDLWGSSYNEQFFGPGTRLTVL.

Notes on this clonotype: The junction departs from germline at one end; a sequencing error may be responsible. This rearrangement joins TRBV20-1 to TRBJ2-1; TRBD1 agrees at 10 bases. The CDR3 has 19 residues. CDR1 is DFQATT and CDR2 is SNEGSKA in the germline V gene (reference sequence). CDR3 sequence reads: CSAGDPGGQGPSSYNEQFF. In nucleotides, the CDR3 is TGCAGTGCTGGAGATCCGGGGGGACAGGGGCCAAGCTCCTACAATGAGCAGTTCTTC.

Notes on this clonotype: Since a much larger clone is just one base distant, this may be a read error. The V and J genes are TRBV20-1 and TRBJ2-5, with D perhaps TRBD2 (6 bases). V lost 5 bases and J lost 13, with 26 bases in between. Germline CDR1 is DFQATT and CDR2 is SNEGSKA (reference sequence). CDR3 length: 14 residues. CDR3 loop: CSAARDSGREGRYF. DNA for the CDR3: TGCAGTGCTGCCCGGGACTCTGGTCGGGAAGGGAGGTACTTC.

This clonotype was observed a handful of times. The chain joins TRBV20-1 to TRBJ2-6; D may be TRBD1 (5 bases). The germline CDR1 and CDR2 sequences are DFQATT and SNEGSKA (reference sequence). V was pared by 1 base and J by 0 bases, with 13 bases between. This CDR3 contains 17 residues. The CDR3 DNA sequence: TGCAGTGCTAGAGGTTCCAGGGCCCTCTCTGGGGCCAACGTCCTGACTTTC. Amino acids: CSARGSRALSGANVLTF.

This clonotype has a count of ten or more. No DNA is shown, since the ends of the CDR3 on it are uncertain; the CDR3 is the one TCRdb lists. This chain's CDR3 is CATHFGNTGELFF. This chain links TRBV10-3 with TRBJ2-2. CDR1 is ENHRY and CDR2 is SYGVKD in the germline V gene. The CDR3 spans 13 amino acids, including both terminal residues.

The chain combines TRBV28 with TRBJ1-2; D is ambiguous. The CDR3 sequence is 15 residues long. V was cut by 5 bases and J by 2 bases, with 15 bases left in between. CDR1 is MDHEN, CDR2 SYDVKM, per germline. The CDR3 DNA reads as TGTGCCAGCAGTACCAGGACGGAGTTCAACTATGGCTACACCTTC. The encoded protein is CASSTRTEFNYGYTF.

Remarks on this clonotype: At one end, the junction sequence differs from germline, possibly due to a read error. The chain couples TRBV5-1 to TRBJ2-7; a possible D gene is TRBD2 (6 bases). The V gene's germline CDR1 is SGHRS and CDR2 YFSETQ. The CDR3 consists of 14 residues. CDR3 in amino acids: CASSLEGPEGRRHF. The CDR3, as DNA: TGCGCCAGCAGCTTGGAGGGGCCGGAGGGGCGACGGCACTTC.

Ten or more counts support this clonotype. This sequence joins TRBV30 and TRBJ1-2; possibly TRBD1 for D (5 bases). V lost 4 bases and J lost 1, with 13 bases in between. Looked up from germline, CDR1 is GTSNPN and CDR2 is SVGIG (reference sequence). The CDR3 extends over 14 amino acids. The CDR3 DNA reads as TGTGCCTGGATTCCGCGGGGGATTAACTATGGCTACACCTTC. Translating it yields CAWIPRGINYGYTF.

In its sample, this clonotype was seen a few times. J is TRBJ2-2 and V is TRBV5-8, with 9 positions matching TRBD2. Germline V gene data show CDR1 as SGHTS and CDR2 as YDEGEE. There are 16 residues in the CDR3. Trimming at V came to 4 bases and at J to 1 base, leaving 5 bases not matched to a gene. CDR3 sequence (DNA): TGTGCCAGCAGCATCTGGACTAGCGAGAACACCGGGGAGCTGTTTTTT. Translated, it gives CASSIWTSENTGELFF.

This clonotype was picked up one time. The chain recombines TRBV9 with TRBJ2-1; TRBD2 matches 7 bases. This CDR3 has 16 amino acids. After removal of 4 bases from V and 0 bases from J, the junction contained 7 bases not matched to a gene. The germline V gene has CDR1 SGDLS and CDR2 YYNGEE. CDR3 region: CASSSSGGSSYNEQFF. The CDR3, as DNA: TGTGCCAGCAGCTCCTCGGGCGGGAGCTCCTACAATGAGCAGTTCTTC.

This clonotype was recorded at least ten times. CDR3 nucleotide sequence: TGTGCCAGCAGTCCGACTAACTATGGCTACACCTTC. This gives the protein CASSPTNYGYTF. The rearrangement uses TRBV12-3 or TRBV12-4 and TRBJ1-2; D uncertain. Trimming took 5 bases from V and 0 from J, leaving 4 bases between them. This CDR3 has 12 residues.

This chain links TRBV6-2 or TRBV6-3 with TRBJ1-1; D ambiguous. This CDR3 contains 14 residues. V was cut by 6 bases and J by 7 bases, with 18 bases left in between. CDR1 and CDR2 (germline): MNHEY, SVGEGT. The CDR3 loop is CASRSKGGGIEAFF. CDR3 sequence (DNA): TGTGCCAGCAGGAGCAAGGGAGGAGGTATTGAAGCTTTCTTT.

This clonotype appeared many times. The V call is TRBV5-1, the J call TRBJ2-3; D call uncertain. CDR1 is SGHRS, CDR2 YFSETQ, per germline. This CDR3 has 15 residues. The V and J ends lost 5 bases and 3 bases respectively, with 16 bases between them. CDR3 DNA: TGCGCCAGCAGTCCGGACGGAGCTTTGACAGATACGCAGTATTTT. Its translation is CASSPDGALTDTQYF. The variable domain in full, with the rest retrieved from reference TRBV5-1 and TRBJ2-3, is KAGVTQTPRYLIKTRGQQVTLSCSPISGHRSVSWYQQTPGQGLQFLFEYFSETQRNKGNFPGRFSGRQFSNSRSEMNVSTLELGDSALYLCASSPDGALTDTQYFGPGTRLTVL.

This clonotype showed up many times. The chain carries TRBV28 and TRBJ2-7, with 8 nucleotides matching TRBD2. Per the germline V gene, CDR1 is MDHEN and CDR2 is SYDVKM. V dropped 6 bases and J dropped 3; count of bases not matched to a gene: 7. This CDR3 comprises 14 residues. The CDR3 sequence: CASSAAGTSYEQYF. DNA for the CDR3: TGTGCCAGCAGCGCCGCCGGGACTAGCTACGAGCAGTACTTC. Based on the CDR3 plus reference TRBV28 and TRBJ2-7, the full variable domain is DVKVTQSSRYLVKRTGEKVFLECVQDMDHENMFWYRQDPGLGLRLIYFSYDVKMKEKGDIPEGYSVSREKKERFSLILESASTNQTSMYLCASSAAGTSYEQYFGPGTRLTVT.

This clonotype was seen ten or more times. V and J are TRBV3-1 and TRBJ2-7; no clear D gene. CDR1 LGHDT and CDR2 YNNKEL come from the germline V gene (reference sequence). This CDR3 spans 12 amino acids. Trimming took off 3 bases at V and 6 bases at J, with 9 bases between the two ends. The CDR3 sequence: CASSHPSREQYF. The CDR3 bases are TGTGCCAGCAGCCATCCGAGTCGCGAGCAGTACTTC.

V gene TRBV20-1 combines with J gene TRBJ1-5, with D perhaps matching TRBD1 (6 bases). Germline V lookup: CDR1 DFQATT, CDR2 SNEGSKA (reference sequence). Trimming cost V 6 bases and J 6 bases, with 21 bases left between them. The CDR3 has 15 residues. The CDR3, as DNA: TGCAGTGCCAGTCCACAGGGTGCGTTTGGTCAGCCCCAGCATTTT. This sequence encodes CSASPQGAFGQPQHF.

This clonotype was counted many times. The V and J genes are TRBV6-1 and TRBJ2-7, with 10 bases fitting TRBD2. The junction had 4 bases not matched to a gene; V was cut back by 4 bases and J by 4 bases. Germline lookup yields CDR1 MNHNS and CDR2 SASEGT. The CDR3 totals 14 residues. The CDR3 nucleotides read TGTGCCAGCAGTGGGGTAGCGGGAGGTTACGAGCAGTACTTC. Translated: CASSGVAGGYEQYF.

Only a few counts were recorded for this clonotype. The chain couples TRBV2 to TRBJ1-2; D not certain. Trimming removed 2 bases from V and 7 bases from J, with 17 bases in between. Germline CDR1 SNHLY, CDR2 FYNNEI. This CDR3 has 15 residues. The CDR3 sequence: CASSELGGLGPGYTF. In nucleotides, the CDR3 is TGTGCCAGCAGTGAACTCGGCGGGTTAGGCCCTGGCTACACCTTC. Full variable domain (rest looked up from reference TRBV2 and TRBJ1-2): EPEVTQTPSHQVTQMGQEVILRCVPISNHLYFYWYRQILGQKVEFLVSFYNNEISEKSEIFDDQFSVERPDGSNFTLKIRSTKLEDSAMYFCASSELGGLGPGYTFGSGTRLTVV.